This TCR beta chain stems from a study of OX40 agonist ivuxolimab in advanced cancers. The V segment lost 6 bases and the J segment 6 bases; nucleotides outside the gene matches: 12. This CDR3 comprises 15 residues. Germline values: CDR1 SGHTA, CDR2 FQGNSA. Assay: immunoSEQ multiplex PCR; the TCRdb copy retains only in-frame clones and omits some. The sample holds 70,000 or so clones, 70% to 85% seen once. Details on this clone: The antigen is undetermined.

General study results and limits: At doses 0.1 to 3.0 mg/kg, CD4+ and CD8+ clones expanded.

This TCR was sampled from an adult with an advanced solid tumor such as melanoma, head and neck, liver or kidney cancer. This chain links TRBV7-2 with TRBJ1-2, with 8 bases that match TRBD1. Sample: CD4+ or CD8+ T cells sorted from blood, taken in a trial of the OX40 agonist ivuxolimab. The CDR3 DNA is TGTGCCAGCAGTCGCGACAGGGGTTTCTCGAATGGCTACACCTTC. It is translated as CASSRDRGFSNGYTF.